This T cell receptor (beta chain) stems from a study of blood T cells in healthy people across ages. Overall study findings and caveats: Both naive CD4+ cell counts and diversity were greater in long-lived donors than in aged donors.

A J-beta primer mix and a sample-barcoded 5' primer were used in a second PCR of about 6 to 12 cycles. A template-switch adaptor with 12 random nucleotides tagged each cDNA molecule. Every sample gave at least 2.5 million paired-end reads containing CDR3. TCRdb re-called the 5' RACE reads with MiXCR, one entry per CDR3 protein. This repertoire shows 650,000 to 1,000,000 distinct CDR3 sequences, 30% to 45% found once; its top ten account for over 10%. Drawn from each donor were approximately 9.5 milliliters of peripheral blood. This clonotype was seen once. What it recognizes is unknown. The sequence was obtained from a man younger than 35 in good health. The material sequenced was blood.

The CDR3 DNA sequence: TGTGCCAGCAGTGGTTGGCGGGACAATGAGCAGTACTTC. This gives the protein CASSGWRDNEQYF. The chain employs TRBV2 and TRBJ2-7; D is tentatively TRBD1 or TRBD2 (6 bases each). The V gene lost 4 bases and the J gene lost 7 bases, with 14 bases spanning the gap. CDR3 length: 13 amino acids. CDR1 SNHLY and CDR2 FYNNEI come from the germline V gene.